Here is one T cell receptor beta chain with its context. Its specificity is not known. The entry originates in a study of OX40 agonist ivuxolimab in advanced cancers. Study summary: Ivuxolimab, an agonist antibody against OX40 (CD134), was given to patients.

Measured with immunoSEQ multiplex PCR; TCRdb has only the in-frame clones, and not every one. The top ten hold roughly 7.9% of the sample, which has under 50,000 clones, 60% to 80% seen once. The CDR3 is made up of 12 amino acids. Germline CDR1 is SGHVS and CDR2 is FQNEAQ. V dropped 4 bases and J dropped 8 bases, with 11 bases sitting between them. Notes on the study in general: Both blood CD4+ and CD8+ T cells showed clonal growth by week 6 at 0.1 to 3.0 mg/kg.

This clonotype was sampled from an adult with an advanced solid tumor such as melanoma, head and neck, liver or kidney cancer. The V call is TRBV7-8, the J call TRBJ1-2; D ambiguous. The material sequenced was CD4+ or CD8+ T cells sorted from blood, taken in a trial of the OX40 agonist ivuxolimab. CDR3 sequence: CASSSNSPGYTF. CDR3 DNA sequence: TGTGCCAGCAGCTCCAACTCGCCGGGCTACACCTTC.